Below, 2 T cell receptor beta chains from the same sample are listed, as sequenced in a study of CD8+ T cells in alopecia areata. Reverse transcription of extracted RNA yielded cDNA, which provided the sequencing template. The data were produced by immunoSEQ multiplex PCR, yet TCRdb's version contains in-frame clones alone and is incomplete. The sample shows around 160,000 clones, over 80% of them seen only once. This specimen consisted of CD8+ T cells sorted from blood, obtained at week 0. The receptors shown here come from a human donor with alopecia areata.

CDR3 amino acids: CASSLAGVASPYEQYF. The CDR3 bases are TGTGCCAGCAGCTTAGCGGGGGTAGCTTCCCCCTACGAGCAGTACTTC. The rearrangement joins TRBV7-8 to TRBJ2-7; TRBD1 or TRBD2 may be the D gene (5 bases each). The CDR3 spans 16 residues. V lost 0 bases and J 2 bases, leaving 14 bases between the germline ends. Germline assignment: CDR1 SGHVS and CDR2 FQNEAQ.

The rearrangement uses TRBV4-1 and TRBJ2-7, with D perhaps matching TRBD1 or TRBD2 (5 bases each). V shed 5 bases and J shed 0 bases, with 14 bases lying between them. This CDR3 has 15 amino acids. Germline CDR1 MGHRA, CDR2 YSYEKL. The CDR3 bases are TGCGCCAGCAGCTTCGGGACCCAAAGCTCCTACGAGCAGTACTTC. It is translated as CASSFGTQSSYEQYF.